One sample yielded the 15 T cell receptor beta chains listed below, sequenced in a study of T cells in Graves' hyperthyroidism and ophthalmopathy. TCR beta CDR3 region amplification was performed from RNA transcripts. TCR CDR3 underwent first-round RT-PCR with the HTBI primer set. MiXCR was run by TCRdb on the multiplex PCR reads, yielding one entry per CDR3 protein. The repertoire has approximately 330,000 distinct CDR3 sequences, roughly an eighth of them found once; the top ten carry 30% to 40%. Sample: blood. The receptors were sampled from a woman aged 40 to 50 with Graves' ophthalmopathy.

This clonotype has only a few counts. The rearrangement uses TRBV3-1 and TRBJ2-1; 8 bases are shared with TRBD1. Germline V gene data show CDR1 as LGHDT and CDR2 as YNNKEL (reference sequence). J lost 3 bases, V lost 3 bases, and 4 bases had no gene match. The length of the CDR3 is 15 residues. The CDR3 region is CASSQRQGYYNEQFF. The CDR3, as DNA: TGTGCCAGCAGCCAGAGACAGGGGTACTACAATGAGCAGTTCTTC.

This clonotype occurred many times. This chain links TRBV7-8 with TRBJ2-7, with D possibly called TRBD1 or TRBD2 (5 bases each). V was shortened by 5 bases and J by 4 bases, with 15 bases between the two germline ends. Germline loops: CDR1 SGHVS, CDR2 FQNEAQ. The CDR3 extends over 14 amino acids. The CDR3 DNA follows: TGTGCCAGCAGCCCCCTTGTGGGACCGTACGAGCAGTACTTC. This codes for CASSPLVGPYEQYF.

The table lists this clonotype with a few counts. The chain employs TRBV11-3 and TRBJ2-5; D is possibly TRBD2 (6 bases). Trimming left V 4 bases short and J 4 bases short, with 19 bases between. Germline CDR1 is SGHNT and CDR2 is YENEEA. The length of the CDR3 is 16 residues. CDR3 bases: TGTGCCAGCAGCTCCCCCACGGAGGGGCATGGAGAGACCCAGTACTTC. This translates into CASSSPTEGHGETQYF. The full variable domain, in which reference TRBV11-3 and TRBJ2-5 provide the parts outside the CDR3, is EAGVVQSPRYKIIEKKQPVAFWCNPISGHNTLYWYLQNLGQGPELLIRYENEEAVDDSQLPKDRFSAERLKGVDSTLKIQPAELGDSAVYLCASSSPTEGHGETQYFGPGTRLLVL.

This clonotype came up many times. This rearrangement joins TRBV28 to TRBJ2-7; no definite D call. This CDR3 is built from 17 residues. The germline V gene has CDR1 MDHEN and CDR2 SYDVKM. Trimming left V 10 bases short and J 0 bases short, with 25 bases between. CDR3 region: CATTDSGHPKFSYEQYF. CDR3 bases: TGTGCCACCACCGATTCGGGCCACCCTAAGTTCTCCTACGAGCAGTACTTC.

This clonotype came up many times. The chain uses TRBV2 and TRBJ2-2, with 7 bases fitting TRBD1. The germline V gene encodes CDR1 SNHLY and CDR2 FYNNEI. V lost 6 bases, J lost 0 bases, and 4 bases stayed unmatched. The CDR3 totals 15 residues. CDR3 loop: CASRPGQSNTGELFF. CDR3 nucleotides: TGTGCCAGCAGACCGGGACAGTCGAACACCGGGGAGCTGTTTTTT. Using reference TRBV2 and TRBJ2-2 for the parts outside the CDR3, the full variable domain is EPEVTQTPSHQVTQMGQEVILRCVPISNHLYFYWYRQILGQKVEFLVSFYNNEISEKSEIFDDQFSVERPDGSNFTLKIRSTKLEDSAMYFCASRPGQSNTGELFFGEGSRLTVL.

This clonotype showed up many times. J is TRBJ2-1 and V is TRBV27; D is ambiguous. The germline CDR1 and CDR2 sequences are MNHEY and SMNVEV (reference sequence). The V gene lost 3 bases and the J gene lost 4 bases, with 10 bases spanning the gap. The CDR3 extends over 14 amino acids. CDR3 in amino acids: CASSFPGTYNEQFF. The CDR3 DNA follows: TGTGCCAGCAGTTTTCCCGGAACTTACAATGAGCAGTTCTTC.

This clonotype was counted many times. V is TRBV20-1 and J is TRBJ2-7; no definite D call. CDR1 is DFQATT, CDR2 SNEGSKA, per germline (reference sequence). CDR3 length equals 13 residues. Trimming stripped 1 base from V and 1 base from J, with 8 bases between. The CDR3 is CSARVPRSYEQYF. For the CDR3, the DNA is TGCAGTGCTAGAGTCCCCCGATCCTACGAGCAGTACTTC.

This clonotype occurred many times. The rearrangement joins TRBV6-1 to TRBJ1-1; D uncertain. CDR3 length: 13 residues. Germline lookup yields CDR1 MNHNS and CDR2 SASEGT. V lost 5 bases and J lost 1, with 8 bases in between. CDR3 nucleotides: TGTGCCAGCAGTAAACGACGGAACACTGAAGCTTTCTTT. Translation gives CASSKRRNTEAFF.

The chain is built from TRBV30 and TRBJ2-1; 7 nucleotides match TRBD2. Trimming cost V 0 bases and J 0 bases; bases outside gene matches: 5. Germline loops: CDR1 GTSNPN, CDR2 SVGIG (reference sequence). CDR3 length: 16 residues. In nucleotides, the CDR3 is TGTGCCTGGAGTGTACTGGGGAGGGGCTCCTACAATGAGCAGTTCTTC. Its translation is CAWSVLGRGSYNEQFF.

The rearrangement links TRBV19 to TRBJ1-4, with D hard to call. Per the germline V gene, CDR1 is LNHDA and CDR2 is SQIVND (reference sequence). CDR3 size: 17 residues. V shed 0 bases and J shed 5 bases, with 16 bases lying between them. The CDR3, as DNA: TGTGCCAGTAGTATAGATCGGGAGGGATCGGAGAATGAAAAACTGTTTTTT. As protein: CASSIDREGSENEKLFF.

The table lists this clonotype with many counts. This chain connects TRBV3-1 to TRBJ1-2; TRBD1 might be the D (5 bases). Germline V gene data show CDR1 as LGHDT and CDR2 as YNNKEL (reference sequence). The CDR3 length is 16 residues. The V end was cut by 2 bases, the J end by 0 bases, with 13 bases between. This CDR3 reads CASSQSLGDPNYGYTF. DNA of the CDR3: TGTGCCAGCAGCCAATCGTTGGGGGACCCTAACTATGGCTACACCTTC.

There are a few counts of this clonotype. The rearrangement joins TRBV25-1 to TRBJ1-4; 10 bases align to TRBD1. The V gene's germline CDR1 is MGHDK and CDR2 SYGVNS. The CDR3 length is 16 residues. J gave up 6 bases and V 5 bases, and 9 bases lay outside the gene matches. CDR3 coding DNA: TGTGCCAGCAGTCCCGGGACAGGGGTTGCGTATGAAAAACTGTTTTTT. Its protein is CASSPGTGVAYEKLFF. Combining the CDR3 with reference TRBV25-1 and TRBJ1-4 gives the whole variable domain EADIYQTPRYLVIGTGKKITLECSQTMGHDKMYWYQQDPGMELHLIHYSYGVNSTEKGDLSSESTVSRIRTEHFPLTLESARPSHTSQYLCASSPGTGVAYEKLFFGSGTQLSVL.

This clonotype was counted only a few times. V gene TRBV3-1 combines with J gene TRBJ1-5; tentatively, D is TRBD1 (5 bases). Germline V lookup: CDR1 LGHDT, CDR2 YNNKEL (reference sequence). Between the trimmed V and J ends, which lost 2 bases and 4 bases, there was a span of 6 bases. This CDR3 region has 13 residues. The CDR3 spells CASSQKGNQPQHF. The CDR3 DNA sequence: TGTGCCAGCAGCCAAAAGGGGAATCAGCCCCAGCATTTT.

The CDR3 nucleotides are TGCGCCAGCAGCCACAAGATAGAGGGGGATTCACCCCTCCACTTT. It encodes CASSHKIEGDSPLHF. The chain links TRBV4-1 to TRBJ1-6; perhaps TRBD1 as D (6 bases). The germline V gene encodes CDR1 MGHRA and CDR2 YSYEKL. Trimming cost V 3 bases and J 8 bases, with 14 bases left between them. The CDR3 sequence is 15 residues long.

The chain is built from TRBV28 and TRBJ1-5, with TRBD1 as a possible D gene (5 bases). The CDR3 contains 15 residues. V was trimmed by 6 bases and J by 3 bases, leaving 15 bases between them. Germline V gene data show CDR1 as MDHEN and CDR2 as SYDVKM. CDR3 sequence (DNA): TGTGCCAGCAGCACGCGGGGGGTGGCCAATCAGCCCCAGCATTTT. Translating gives CASSTRGVANQPQHF.